Many counts were recorded for the clone carrying this TCR beta chain. The antigen is not known. This record comes from a study of blood T cells in healthy people across ages. Study outcomes and limitations: Donors of long life had a larger count of naive CD4+ cells and greater diversity than aged donors.

Sample-barcoded 5' priming and a J-beta primer mix drove a second PCR of about 6 to 12 cycles. Researchers report that a template-switch adaptor with 12 random nucleotides tagged each cDNA molecule. TCRdb reprocessed the 5' RACE reads via MiXCR and lists one record per CDR3 protein. The top ten hold about 18% of the sample, which has 870,000 or so distinct CDR3 sequences, around 30% seen once. The study recruited healthy Caucasian donors from Russia who were aged about 6 to 95. Each sample yielded at least 5.5 micrograms of PBMC total RNA. Source material: blood. The receptor comes from a woman of 80 years or more in good health.

The CDR3 bases are TGTGCCAGCAGTTGGTTGGCACTAGCGCCGGGGACGGCACAGTTCTTC. Protein sequence: CASSWLALAPGTAQFF. The chain employs TRBV6-2 or TRBV6-3 and TRBJ2-1; 7 nucleotides line up with TRBD2. The CDR3 runs 16 residues. V shed 4 bases and J 13 bases; nucleotides not matched to a gene: 19. The germline V gene encodes CDR1 MNHEY and CDR2 SVGEGT.